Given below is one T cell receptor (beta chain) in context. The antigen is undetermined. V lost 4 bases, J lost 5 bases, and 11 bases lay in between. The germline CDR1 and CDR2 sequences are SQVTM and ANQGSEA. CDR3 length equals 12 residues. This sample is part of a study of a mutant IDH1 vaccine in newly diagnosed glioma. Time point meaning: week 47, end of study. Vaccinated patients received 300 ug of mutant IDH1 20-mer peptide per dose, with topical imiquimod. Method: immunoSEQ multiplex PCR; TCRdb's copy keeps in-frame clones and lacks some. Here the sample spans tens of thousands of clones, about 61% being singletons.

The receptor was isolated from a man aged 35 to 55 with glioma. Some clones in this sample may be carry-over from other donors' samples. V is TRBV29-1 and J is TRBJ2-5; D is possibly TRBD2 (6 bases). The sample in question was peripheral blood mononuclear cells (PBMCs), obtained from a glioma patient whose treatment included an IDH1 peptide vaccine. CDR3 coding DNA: TGCAGCGTTGCGCGGGGATCCGAGACCCAGTACTTC. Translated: CSVARGSETQYF.